This is a list of T cell receptor beta chains from one sample in a study of blood T cell repertoires in COVID-19. The repertoire was sequenced with immunoSEQ multiplex PCR; TCRdb's copy has only in-frame clones and lacks some. The repertoire has 330,000 or so clones, 75% to 90% of them found once; the top ten carry over 4.5%. The specimen was PBMCs or T cells enriched from blood (not recorded which). These receptors were taken from a man aged 25-40 years who had recovered from COVID-19. CDR3s include the opening cysteine and the closing phenylalanine or tryptophan. The order of the fields is V gene, J gene, D gene, clone size, CDR3 DNA, CDR3 protein. The D gene is left open where the match is weak. Size is omitted from some rows. Given values are once, few, many or a class for expanded clones.

v_gene: TRBV19
j_gene: TRBJ2-7
d_gene: -
abundance: -
CDR3nt: TGTGCCAGTCGAAGGGACAACTCCTACGAGCAGTACTTC
CDR3aa: CASRRDNSYEQYF

v_gene: TRBV4-2
j_gene: TRBJ1-2
d_gene: TRBD1
abundance: -
CDR3nt: TGTGCCAGCAGCCAAGTTGGGACAGGGCCTGGCTACACCTTC
CDR3aa: CASSQVGTGPGYTF

v_gene: TRBV5-1
j_gene: TRBJ1-2
d_gene: TRBD1
abundance: once
CDR3nt: TGCGCCAGCAGCGTCTCAGGGGGCGATGGCTACACCTTC
CDR3aa: CASSVSGGDGYTF

v_gene: TRBV9
j_gene: TRBJ2-1
d_gene: -
abundance: -
CDR3nt: TGTGCCAGCAGCGTAACACAGAGCTCCTACAATGAGCAGTTCTTC
CDR3aa: CASSVTQSSYNEQFF

v_gene: TRBV5-6
j_gene: TRBJ2-1
d_gene: TRBD2
abundance: -
CDR3nt: TGTGCCAGCAGCTTGACGGCGGGGGACTACAATGAGCAGTTCTTC
CDR3aa: CASSLTAGDYNEQFF

v_gene: TRBV5-1
j_gene: TRBJ2-1
d_gene: TRBD2
abundance: -
CDR3nt: TGCGCCAGCAGCTTGACTAGCGGGTTAACCTACAATGAGCAGTTCTTC
CDR3aa: CASSLTSGLTYNEQFF

v_gene: TRBV28
j_gene: TRBJ1-5
d_gene: -
abundance: -
CDR3nt: TGTGCCAGCATCCCGCCCCCGGGAGGCAATCAGCCCCAGCATTTT
CDR3aa: CASIPPPGGNQPQHF

v_gene: TRBV5-1
j_gene: TRBJ2-7
d_gene: TRBD1
abundance: -
CDR3nt: TGCGCCAGCAGCTTGGCTGGACAGGGTTCCCTGTACGAGCAGTACTTC
CDR3aa: CASSLAGQGSLYEQYF

v_gene: TRBV4-1
j_gene: TRBJ2-7
d_gene: TRBD2
abundance: -
CDR3nt: TGCGCCAGCAGCCAACCCCAATCTAGCGGAGGACCCTACGAGCAGTACTTC
CDR3aa: CASSQPQSSGGPYEQYF

v_gene: TRBV25-1
j_gene: TRBJ2-2
d_gene: -
abundance: -
CDR3nt: TGTGCCAGCAGTGGAGCGAACTCCGGGGAGCTGTTTTTT
CDR3aa: CASSGANSGELFF

v_gene: TRBV5-5
j_gene: TRBJ2-3
d_gene: TRBD1
abundance: -
CDR3nt: TGTGCCAGCAGCCTCGGGACAGCCACAGATACGCAGTATTTT
CDR3aa: CASSLGTATDTQYF

v_gene: TRBV10-3
j_gene: TRBJ2-3
d_gene: TRBD2
abundance: -
CDR3nt: TGTGCCATCAGTGAGTCGTCCCTAGCGGGGGGGCCAGGTACAGATACGCAGTATTTT
CDR3aa: CAISESSLAGGPGTDTQYF

v_gene: TRBV30
j_gene: TRBJ1-2
d_gene: -
abundance: -
CDR3nt: TGTGCCTGGAGTGTACTAGGACGGACGGGAGAAGGCTACACCTTC
CDR3aa: CAWSVLGRTGEGYTF

v_gene: TRBV29-1
j_gene: TRBJ1-1
d_gene: TRBD1
abundance: once
CDR3nt: TGCAGCGTCAACAGGGGAACTGAAGCTTTCTTT
CDR3aa: CSVNRGTEAFF

v_gene: TRBV5-1
j_gene: TRBJ1-2
d_gene: -
abundance: -
CDR3nt: TGCGCCAGCAGCCCTCGGAGTAGGGCAGGGAACTATGGCTACACCTTC
CDR3aa: CASSPRSRAGNYGYTF

v_gene: TRBV6-5
j_gene: TRBJ1-6
d_gene: -
abundance: -
CDR3nt: TGTGCCAGCAGTTACGAGCGGGACGTAAGTTCACCCCTCCACTTT
CDR3aa: CASSYERDVSSPLHF

v_gene: TRBV7-2
j_gene: TRBJ1-2
d_gene: TRBD1
abundance: -
CDR3nt: TGTGCCAGCAGCTTATGGACAGGGGATCGCTACACCTTC
CDR3aa: CASSLWTGDRYTF

v_gene: TRBV7-9
j_gene: TRBJ2-7
d_gene: -
abundance: -
CDR3nt: TGTGCCAGCAGCTTTTTATCAGGGGTCTCCTACGAGCAGTACTTC
CDR3aa: CASSFLSGVSYEQYF

v_gene: TRBV10-1
j_gene: TRBJ1-5
d_gene: -
abundance: -
CDR3nt: TGCGCCAGCAGTGAGTCGACTGGGCAGCCCCAGCATTTT
CDR3aa: CASSESTGQPQHF

v_gene: TRBV28
j_gene: TRBJ1-5
d_gene: TRBD1
abundance: -
CDR3nt: TGTGCCAGCAGTTTCGGGACAGGGGCTTATAGCAATCAGCCCCAGCATTTT
CDR3aa: CASSFGTGAYSNQPQHF

v_gene: TRBV24-1
j_gene: TRBJ2-7
d_gene: TRBD1
abundance: -
CDR3nt: TGTGCCACCAGTGACTCTAACAGGGGCTTGCAGTACTTC
CDR3aa: CATSDSNRGLQYF

v_gene: TRBV28
j_gene: TRBJ1-3
d_gene: TRBD1
abundance: once
CDR3nt: TGTGCCAGCAGTCCCGAGGGGGACAGGAGCTCTGGAAACACCATATATTTT
CDR3aa: CASSPEGDRSSGNTIYF

v_gene: TRBV7-3
j_gene: TRBJ1-1
d_gene: -
abundance: -
CDR3nt: TGTGCCAGCAGCCAATCAACAGGGCAAACTGAAGCTTTCTTT
CDR3aa: CASSQSTGQTEAFF

v_gene: TRBV6-1
j_gene: TRBJ2-2
d_gene: -
abundance: once
CDR3nt: TGTGCCAGCAGTGAAGGCCTACTCGGGGCCGGGGAGCTGTTTTTT
CDR3aa: CASSEGLLGAGELFF

v_gene: TRBV15
j_gene: TRBJ2-1
d_gene: TRBD1
abundance: -
CDR3nt: TGTGCCACCAGCAGATGGACAGGGGAGAAGATCAATGAGCAGTTCTTC
CDR3aa: CATSRWTGEKINEQFF

v_gene: TRBV7-9
j_gene: TRBJ1-1
d_gene: -
abundance: -
CDR3nt: TGTGCCAGCAGCTTAGACCCCAGGCAAGGCCGGAACACTGAAGCTTTCTTT
CDR3aa: CASSLDPRQGRNTEAFF

v_gene: TRBV11-2
j_gene: TRBJ2-7
d_gene: TRBD2
abundance: -
CDR3nt: TGTGCCAGCAGCTTAGTGGGCGGGGGAGGCTACGAGCAGTACTTC
CDR3aa: CASSLVGGGGYEQYF

v_gene: TRBV5-4
j_gene: TRBJ2-4
d_gene: TRBD1
abundance: -
CDR3nt: TGTGCCAGCAGCGCCCCGGGACAGAGGGCCAAAAACATTCAGTACTTC
CDR3aa: CASSAPGQRAKNIQYF